This entry describes one TCR beta chain. What it binds is unknown. The source of the sample is a study of T cell responses to AZD1222 COVID-19 vaccine. Method: immunoSEQ multiplex PCR; TCRdb's copy keeps in-frame clones and lacks some. The sample holds roughly 77,000 clones, about 90% seen once. Trimming shortened V by 0 bases and J by 5 bases, and 9 bases separated the two germline ends. Germline V gives CDR1 SGDLS, CDR2 YYNGEE. The CDR3 has 14 residues. The study's findings and limits: Unmutated variant regions reportedly attract nearly half of all spike-specific TCRs.

The sequencing used peripheral blood, collected on day 0 of MenACWY control vaccination. The gene calls are TRBV9 and TRBJ2-1; D is possibly TRBD2 (6 bases). The receptor's source is an adult in good health. CDR3 coding DNA: TGTGCCAGCAGCGTAGGCGGGGCCAACAATGAGCAGTTCTTC. It is translated as CASSVGGANNEQFF.